These T cell receptor beta chains were read from a single sample in a study of OX40 agonist ivuxolimab in advanced cancers. Libraries were prepared by immunoSEQ multiplex PCR; TCRdb keeps only in-frame clonotypes and omits some of them. The top ten hold 4% of the sample, which has approximately 68,000 clones, about 90% seen once. The input for sequencing was CD4+ or CD8+ T cells sorted from blood, taken in a trial of the OX40 agonist ivuxolimab. Receptor source: an adult with an advanced solid tumor such as melanoma, head and neck, liver or kidney cancer. CDR3s include the opening cysteine and the closing phenylalanine or tryptophan. D genes are given only for firm matches. Not every row has a clone size; where given, it reads once, few, many or a size class.

>TRBD1|.|TRBJ1-1|TRBV18
CASSPRQGDEAFF
>TRBD2|once|TRBJ2-7|TRBV7-8
CASSRRLSSGREVEQYF
>.|.|TRBJ2-3|TRBV10-3
CAISLSRGSATQYF
>TRBD2|.|TRBJ2-3|TRBV9
CASSSGWADSSQYF
>.|.|TRBJ2-7|TRBV14
CASSQDLLNEQYF
>.|few|TRBJ2-5|TRBV6-4
CARPPGRDQETQYF
>TRBD1|.|TRBJ1-1|TRBV4-3
CASSQEGAGGSEAFF
>TRBD2|.|TRBJ2-3|TRBV4-3
CASSQSTTSGGLDTQYF
>TRBD1|.|TRBJ2-7|TRBV30
CAWGTGTATYEQYF
>TRBD1|medium-sized|TRBJ2-5|TRBV7-3
CASSSTGVAGETQYF
>.|.|TRBJ2-2|TRBV5-8
CASSFQEGGELFF
>TRBD2|.|TRBJ2-1|TRBV7-8
CASSLPSGRADSFHEQFF
>.|.|TRBJ2-7|TRBV9
CASSVGTLSYEQYF
>.|once|TRBJ2-7|TRBV28
CASSGYYEQYF
>TRBD2|once|TRBJ2-3|TRBV28
CASSKPHLLSGRATDTQYF
>.|few|TRBJ2-3|TRBV25-1
CASRGWAGTDTQYF
>TRBD1|.|TRBJ1-5|TRBV18
CASSPLPGGDQPQHF
>.|.|.|TRBV9
CASSSHGSYEQYF
>TRBD1|.|TRBJ2-6|TRBV5-4
CASSAWTGIGANVLTF
>.|.|TRBJ2-3|TRBV7-2
CASSFGIGGDTQYF
>.|.|TRBJ1-2|TRBV7-8
CASSLLANNYGYTF
>.|.|TRBJ1-5|TRBV19
CASSREVPSNQPQHF
>TRBD1|once|TRBJ2-7|TRBV7-2
CASSPGQGAYEQYF
>TRBD2|.|TRBJ2-7|TRBV4-2
CASSQGTAGALHEQYF
>TRBD2|once|TRBJ2-1|TRBV11-2
CASSSTSGNYNEQFF
>.|.|TRBJ1-1|TRBV11-2
CASSLQYQGWGTEAFF
>.|.|TRBJ2-3|TRBV28
CASSLGFPTDTQYF
>.|.|TRBJ2-3|TRBV7-2
CASTKVGGADTQYF
>.|once|TRBJ1-6|TRBV19
CASSIRLNSYNSPLHF
>.|.|TRBJ1-1|TRBV29-1
CSARDTEAFF
>.|.|TRBJ2-7|TRBV28
CASSLSAGSREQYF
>.|few|TRBJ2-2|TRBV27
CASSLSGSNTGELFF
>TRBD2|.|TRBJ2-1|TRBV11-2
CASNKSPSGGAKEQFF